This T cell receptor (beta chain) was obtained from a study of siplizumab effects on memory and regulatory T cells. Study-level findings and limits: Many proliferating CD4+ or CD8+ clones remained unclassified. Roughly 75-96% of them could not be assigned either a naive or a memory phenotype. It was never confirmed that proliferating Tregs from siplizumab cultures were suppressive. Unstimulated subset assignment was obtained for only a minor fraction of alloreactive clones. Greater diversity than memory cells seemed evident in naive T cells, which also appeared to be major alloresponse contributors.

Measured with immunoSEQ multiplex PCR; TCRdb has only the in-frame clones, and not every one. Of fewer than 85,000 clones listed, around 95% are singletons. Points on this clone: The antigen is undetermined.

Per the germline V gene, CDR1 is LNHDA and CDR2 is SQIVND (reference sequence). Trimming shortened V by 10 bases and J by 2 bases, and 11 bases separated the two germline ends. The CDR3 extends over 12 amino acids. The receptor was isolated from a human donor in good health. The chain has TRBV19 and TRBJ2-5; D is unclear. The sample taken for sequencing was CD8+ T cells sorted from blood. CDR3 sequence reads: CATRSGQETQYF. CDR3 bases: TGTGCCACACGATCGGGTCAAGAGACCCAGTACTTC.